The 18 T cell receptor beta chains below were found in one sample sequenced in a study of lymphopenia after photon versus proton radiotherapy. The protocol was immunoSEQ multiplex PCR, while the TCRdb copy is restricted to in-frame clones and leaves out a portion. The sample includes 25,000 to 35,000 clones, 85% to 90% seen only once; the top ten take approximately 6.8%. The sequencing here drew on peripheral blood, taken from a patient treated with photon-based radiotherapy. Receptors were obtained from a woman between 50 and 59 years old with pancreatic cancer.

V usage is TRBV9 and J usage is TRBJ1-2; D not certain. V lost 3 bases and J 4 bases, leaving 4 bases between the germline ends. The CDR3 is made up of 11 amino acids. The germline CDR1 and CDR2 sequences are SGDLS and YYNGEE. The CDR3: CASSGLYGYTF. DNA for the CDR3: TGTGCCAGCAGCGGCCTCTATGGCTACACCTTC.

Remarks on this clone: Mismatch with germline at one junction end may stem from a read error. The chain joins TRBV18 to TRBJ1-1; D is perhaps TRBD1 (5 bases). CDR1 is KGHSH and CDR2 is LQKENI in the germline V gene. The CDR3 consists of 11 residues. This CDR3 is CASRGGVGASF. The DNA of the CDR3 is TGTGCCAGCCGCGGGGGGGTAGGAGCTTCCTTT.

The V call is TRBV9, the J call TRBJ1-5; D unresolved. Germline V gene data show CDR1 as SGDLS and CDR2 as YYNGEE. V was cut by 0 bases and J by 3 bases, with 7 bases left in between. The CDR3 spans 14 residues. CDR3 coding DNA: TGTGCCAGCAGCGTAGGTGATACCAATCAGCCCCAGCATTTT. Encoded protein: CASSVGDTNQPQHF.

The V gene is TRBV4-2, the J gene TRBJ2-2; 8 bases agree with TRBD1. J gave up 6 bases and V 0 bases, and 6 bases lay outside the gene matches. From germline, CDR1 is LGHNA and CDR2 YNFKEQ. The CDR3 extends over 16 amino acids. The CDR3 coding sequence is TGTGCCAGCAGCCAAGATAGGACAGGGAGTGCCGGGGAGCTGTTTTTT. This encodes CASSQDRTGSAGELFF.

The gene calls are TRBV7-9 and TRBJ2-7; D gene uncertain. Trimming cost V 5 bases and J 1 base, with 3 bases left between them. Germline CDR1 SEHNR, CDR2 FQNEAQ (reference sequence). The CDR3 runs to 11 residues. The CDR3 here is CASSRSYEQYF. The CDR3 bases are TGTGCCAGCAGCCGATCCTACGAGCAGTACTTC.

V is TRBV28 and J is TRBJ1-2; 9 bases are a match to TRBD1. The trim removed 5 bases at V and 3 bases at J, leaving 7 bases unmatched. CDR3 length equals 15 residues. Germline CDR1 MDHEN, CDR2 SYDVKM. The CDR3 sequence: CASSQGQGDYYGYTF. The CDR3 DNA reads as TGTGCCAGCAGTCAGGGACAGGGAGACTACTATGGCTACACCTTC.

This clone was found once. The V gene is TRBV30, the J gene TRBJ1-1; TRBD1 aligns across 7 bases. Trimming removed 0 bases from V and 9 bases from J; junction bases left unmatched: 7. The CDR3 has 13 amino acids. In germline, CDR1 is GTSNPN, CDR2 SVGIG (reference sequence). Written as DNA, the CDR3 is TGTGCCTGGAGTGTTGACAGGGTAGGGCAAGCTTTCTTT. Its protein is CAWSVDRVGQAFF.

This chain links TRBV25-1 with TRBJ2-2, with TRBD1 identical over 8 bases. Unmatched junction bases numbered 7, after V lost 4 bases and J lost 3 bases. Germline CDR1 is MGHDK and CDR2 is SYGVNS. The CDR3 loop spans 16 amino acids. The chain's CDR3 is CASSVSRGPYTGELFF. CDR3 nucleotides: TGTGCCAGCAGTGTAAGCAGGGGGCCTTACACCGGGGAGCTGTTTTTT.

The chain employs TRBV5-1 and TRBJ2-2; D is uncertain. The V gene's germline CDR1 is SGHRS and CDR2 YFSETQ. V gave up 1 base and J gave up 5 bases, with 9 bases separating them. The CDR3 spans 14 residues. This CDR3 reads CASSLSWATGELFF. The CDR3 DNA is TGCGCCAGCAGCTTGTCTTGGGCAACCGGGGAGCTGTTTTTT.

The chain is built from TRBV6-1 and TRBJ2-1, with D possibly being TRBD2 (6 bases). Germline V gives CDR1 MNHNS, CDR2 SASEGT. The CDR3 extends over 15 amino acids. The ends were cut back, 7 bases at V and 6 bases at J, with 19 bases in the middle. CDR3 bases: TGTGCCAGCACCCCCCGGTGGGGACTGATCAATGAGCAGTTCTTC. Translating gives CASTPRWGLINEQFF.

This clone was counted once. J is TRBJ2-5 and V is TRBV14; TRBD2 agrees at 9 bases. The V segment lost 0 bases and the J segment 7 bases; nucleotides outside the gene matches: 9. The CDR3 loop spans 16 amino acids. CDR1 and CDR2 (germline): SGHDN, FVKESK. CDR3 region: CASSQDKLAGAGTQYF. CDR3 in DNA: TGTGCCAGCAGCCAAGATAAGTTAGCGGGAGCAGGGACCCAGTACTTC.

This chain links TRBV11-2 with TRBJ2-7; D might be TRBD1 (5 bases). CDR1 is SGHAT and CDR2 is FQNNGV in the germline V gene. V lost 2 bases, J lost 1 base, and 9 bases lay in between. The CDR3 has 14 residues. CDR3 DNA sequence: TGTGCCAGCAGCTTACTCGACAGTTCCTACGAGCAGTACTTC. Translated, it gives CASSLLDSSYEQYF.

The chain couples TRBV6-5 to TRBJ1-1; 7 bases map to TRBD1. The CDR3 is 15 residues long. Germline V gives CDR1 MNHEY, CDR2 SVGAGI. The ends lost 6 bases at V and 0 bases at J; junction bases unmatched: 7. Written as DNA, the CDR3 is TGTGCCAGCAGATCGACAGGGATCATGAACACTGAAGCTTTCTTT. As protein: CASRSTGIMNTEAFF.

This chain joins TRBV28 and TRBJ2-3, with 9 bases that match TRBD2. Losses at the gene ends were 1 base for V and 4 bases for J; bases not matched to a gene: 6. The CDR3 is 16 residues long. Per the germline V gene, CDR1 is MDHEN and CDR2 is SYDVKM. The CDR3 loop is CASSLLGSGSADTQYF. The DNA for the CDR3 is TGTGCCAGCAGTTTATTGGGTAGCGGGAGTGCAGATACGCAGTATTTT.

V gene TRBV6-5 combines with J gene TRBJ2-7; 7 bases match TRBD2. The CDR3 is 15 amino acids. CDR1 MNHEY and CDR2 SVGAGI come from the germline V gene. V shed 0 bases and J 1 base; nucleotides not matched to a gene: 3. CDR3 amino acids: CASSYSRLASYEQYF. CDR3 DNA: TGTGCCAGCAGTTACTCGAGACTAGCTTCCTACGAGCAGTACTTC.

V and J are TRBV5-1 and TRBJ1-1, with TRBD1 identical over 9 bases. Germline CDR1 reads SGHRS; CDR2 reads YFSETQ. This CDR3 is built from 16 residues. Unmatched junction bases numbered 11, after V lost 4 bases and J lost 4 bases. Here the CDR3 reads CASSLPGTGLGTEAFF. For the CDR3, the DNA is TGCGCCAGCAGCCTACCCGGGACAGGGCTCGGCACTGAAGCTTTCTTT.

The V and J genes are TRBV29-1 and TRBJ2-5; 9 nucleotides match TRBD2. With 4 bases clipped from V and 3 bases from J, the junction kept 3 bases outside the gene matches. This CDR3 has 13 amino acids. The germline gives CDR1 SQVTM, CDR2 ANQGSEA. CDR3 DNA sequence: TGCAGCGTTGTTCTAGCGGGGAAAGAGACCCAGTACTTC. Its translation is CSVVLAGKETQYF. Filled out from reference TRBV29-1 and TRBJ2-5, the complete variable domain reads SAVISQKPSRDICQRGTSLTIQCQVDSQVTMMFWYRQQPGQSLTLIATANQGSEATYESGFVIDKFPISRPNLTFSTLTVSNMSPEDSSIYLCSVVLAGKETQYFGPGTRLLVL.

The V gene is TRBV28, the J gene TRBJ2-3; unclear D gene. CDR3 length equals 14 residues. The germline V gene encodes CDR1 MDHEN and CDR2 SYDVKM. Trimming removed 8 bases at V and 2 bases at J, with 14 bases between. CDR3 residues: CASGPQQVTDTQYF. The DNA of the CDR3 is TGTGCCAGCGGACCCCAGCAGGTCACAGATACGCAGTATTTT.